The sequence of this T cell receptor (beta chain) was determined in a study of cytomegalovirus exposure and HLA in healthy donors. Comments on this clone: Its antigen remains unknown.

Trimming left V 0 bases short and J 3 bases short, with 12 bases between. Per germline, CDR1 KGHSH and CDR2 LQKENI. The CDR3 spans 16 residues. Study findings and constraints: Sequencing artifact likely explains a cluster of highly shared sequence variants.

Primers included in the PCR were 60 Vbeta and 13 Jbeta primers. The repertoire was sequenced with immunoSEQ multiplex PCR; TCRdb's copy has only in-frame clones and lacks some. The sample lists roughly 120,000 clones; roughly four fifths were seen once. Input material: PBMCs. The chain uses TRBV18 and TRBJ1-3, with D maybe TRBD1 (5 bases). The TCR comes from a male donor in good health and CMV-seropositive. The CDR3: CASSPPLGQLGNTIYF. Here the CDR3 DNA reads TGTGCCAGCTCACCACCCCTAGGACAACTTGGAAACACCATATATTTT.